The 22 T cell receptor beta chains presented below share a single source sample, sequenced in a study of CD8+ T cells in alopecia areata. As the sequencing template, cDNA was produced by extracting RNA and reverse transcribing it. Some clones are missing from TCRdb's copy, which holds only in-frame ones; the method was immunoSEQ multiplex PCR. The sample holds 180,000 or so clones, roughly 60% seen once. The sequencing here drew on CD4+ T cells sorted from blood, taken at week 0. The receptors come from a human donor with alopecia areata.

In its sample, this clone was seen a few times. This chain uses TRBV7-2 with TRBJ2-1; D uncertain. Trimming took off 0 bases at V and 1 base at J, with 7 bases between the two ends. Germline lookup yields CDR1 SGHTA and CDR2 FQGNSA. This CDR3 is built from 15 residues. For the CDR3, the DNA is TGTGCCAGCAGCTTAGCGATTGGTTCCTACAATGAGCAGTTCTTC. Residues: CASSLAIGSYNEQFF.

The rearrangement uses TRBV29-1 and TRBJ2-4; perhaps TRBD1 as D (5 bases). V gave up 6 bases and J gave up 3 bases, with 9 bases separating them. Germline V gene lookup returns CDR1 SQVTM and CDR2 ANQGSEA. The CDR3 spans 12 residues. As DNA, the CDR3 is TGCAGCGTGCCGGACAACAAAAACATTCAGTACTTC. Translation: CSVPDNKNIQYF.

The genes are TRBV30 and TRBJ1-2; TRBD1 agrees at 7 bases. The V gene's germline CDR1 is GTSNPN and CDR2 SVGIG (reference sequence). J gave up 2 bases and V 3 bases, and 9 bases lay outside the gene matches. The length of the CDR3 is 15 residues. CDR3 sequence reads: CAWRTRGTANYGYTF. CDR3 nucleotide sequence: TGTGCCTGGAGGACGCGAGGGACAGCCAACTATGGCTACACCTTC.

In regard to this clone: The sample holds other DNA sequences that translate to the same CDR3. The genes are TRBV30 and TRBJ1-4, with D unresolved. CDR1 GTSNPN and CDR2 SVGIG come from the germline V gene (reference sequence). V lost 0 bases and J lost 0, with 8 bases in between. This CDR3 contains 15 residues. CDR3: CAWSVQGATNEKLFF. In DNA, the CDR3 is TGTGCCTGGAGTGTACAAGGTGCAACTAATGAAAAACTGTTTTTT.

This clone was seen a handful of times. The chain joins TRBV11-2 to TRBJ2-7; perhaps TRBD1 as D (5 bases). V was shortened by 5 bases and J by 2 bases, with 10 bases between the two germline ends. The CDR3 consists of 13 residues. Germline CDR1 reads SGHAT; CDR2 reads FQNNGV. Here the CDR3 reads CASSGAQTYEQYF. CDR3 DNA sequence: TGTGCCAGCAGCGGGGCGCAGACCTACGAGCAGTACTTC.

The chain employs TRBV7-2 and TRBJ2-2, with D uncertain. CDR3 length equals 14 residues. V was cut by 0 bases and J by 6 bases, with 8 bases left in between. CDR1 is SGHTA, CDR2 FQGNSA, per germline. In DNA form, the CDR3 reads TGTGCCAGCAGCTTAGCTCCTCAGGCCGGGGAGCTGTTTTTT. Protein: CASSLAPQAGELFF.

This clone has a handful of counts. For the CDR3, the DNA is TGTGCCAGCAGCACACGGACAGGGAATAATTCACCCCTCCACTTT. This sequence encodes CASSTRTGNNSPLHF. This chain connects TRBV9 to TRBJ1-6, with 8 bases aligning to TRBD1. CDR3 length: 15 amino acids. CDR1 and CDR2 (germline): SGDLS, YYNGEE. V shed 4 bases, J shed 5 bases, and the junction held 5 bases outside the gene matches. The entire variable domain, with the rest obtained from reference TRBV9 and TRBJ1-6, is as follows: DSGVTQTPKHLITATGQRVTLRCSPRSGDLSVYWYQQSLDQGLQFLIQYYNGEERAKGNILERFSAQQFPDLHSELNLSSLELGDSALYFCASSTRTGNNSPLHFGNGTRLTVT.

The chain recombines TRBV29-1 with TRBJ1-1, with TRBD1 as a possible D gene (5 bases). This CDR3 comprises 13 residues. Trimming pared 3 bases from V and 1 base from J, leaving 9 bases between. CDR1 is SQVTM, CDR2 ANQGSEA, per germline. The CDR3 reads CSVEVDRNTEAFF. CDR3 nucleotides: TGCAGCGTTGAGGTCGACAGGAACACTGAAGCTTTCTTT.

The chain couples TRBV25-1 to TRBJ1-6; unclear D gene. CDR3 length: 11 residues. V dropped 2 bases and J dropped 14 bases, with 7 bases sitting between them. CDR1 and CDR2 from the germline V gene are MGHDK and SYGVNS. CDR3 in DNA: TGTGCCAGCAGTGAAGGGGAAACCCTCCACTTT. Translation gives CASSEGETLHF.

In its sample, this clone was seen a few times. The chain couples TRBV6-1 to TRBJ2-7; 13 nucleotides agree with TRBD2. Germline V gene sequence: CDR1 MNHNS, CDR2 SASEGT. The CDR3 loop spans 17 amino acids. J lost 0 bases, V lost 5 bases, and 7 bases had no gene match. CDR3 residues: CASSKGTSGAISYEQYF. The DNA for the CDR3 is TGTGCCAGCAGTAAAGGGACTAGCGGGGCCATCTCCTACGAGCAGTACTTC.

This clone has a handful of counts. The chain joins TRBV7-2 to TRBJ2-3, with 10 nucleotides matching TRBD2. Germline loops: CDR1 SGHTA, CDR2 FQGNSA. The CDR3 sequence is 16 residues long. V was pared by 0 bases and J by 3 bases, with 3 bases of the junction left unmatched. CDR3 sequence reads: CASSLATAGGTDTQYF. The CDR3 DNA reads TGTGCCAGCAGCTTAGCGACAGCGGGGGGGACAGATACGCAGTATTTT.

The V and J genes are TRBV6-5 and TRBJ1-5, with TRBD1 as a possible D gene (5 bases). The CDR3 loop spans 14 amino acids. Trimming removed 6 bases from V and 6 bases from J, with 15 bases in between. CDR1 is MNHEY, CDR2 SVGAGI, per germline. CDR3 nucleotides: TGTGCCAGCAGCTCCGGGCAGGGTGGTCAGCCCCAGCATTTT. This sequence encodes CASSSGQGGQPQHF.

V is TRBV29-1 and J is TRBJ1-1; D perhaps matches TRBD1 (5 bases). This CDR3 is 13 amino acids long. Trimming stripped 4 bases from V and 6 bases from J, with 15 bases between. Per the germline V gene, CDR1 is SQVTM and CDR2 is ANQGSEA. CDR3 sequence (DNA): TGCAGCGTTGCAGGCCAGGGTAAGCCTGAAGCTTTCTTT. Protein product: CSVAGQGKPEAFF.

The chain is built from TRBV30 and TRBJ1-2; 7 bases agree with TRBD1. Germline V gives CDR1 GTSNPN, CDR2 SVGIG (reference sequence). The J segment lost 4 bases and the V segment lost 4 bases, leaving 3 bases of the junction unmatched. The CDR3 has 12 residues. The CDR3 nucleotides read TGTGCCTGGATCCGGGACAGCTATGGCTACACCTTC. Protein: CAWIRDSYGYTF.

This rearrangement joins TRBV6-5 to TRBJ2-3; D ambiguous. Trimming left V 2 bases short and J 3 bases short, with 9 bases between. The germline V gene has CDR1 MNHEY and CDR2 SVGAGI. This CDR3 has 14 residues. The CDR3 DNA is TGTGCCAGCAGTTACAAGGTCGGGACAGATACGCAGTATTTT. The encoded protein is CASSYKVGTDTQYF.

The rearrangement joins TRBV25-1 to TRBJ1-2; the D is unclear. The CDR3 is made up of 13 amino acids. V lost 2 bases to trimming and J lost 1 base, with 5 bases between them. Germline V gives CDR1 MGHDK, CDR2 SYGVNS. The CDR3 loop is CASSETVNYGYTF. CDR3 nucleotide sequence: TGTGCCAGCAGTGAAACAGTTAACTATGGCTACACCTTC.

This chain links TRBV29-1 with TRBJ1-1; D unresolved. V was clipped by 5 bases and J by 0 bases, with 10 bases between them. Germline V gives CDR1 SQVTM, CDR2 ANQGSEA. The CDR3 has 13 residues. CDR3 region: CSVKNVLNTEAFF. The CDR3 DNA is TGCAGCGTTAAGAACGTACTGAACACTGAAGCTTTCTTT. The variable domain in full, completed from reference TRBV29-1 and TRBJ1-1, reads SAVISQKPSRDICQRGTSLTIQCQVDSQVTMMFWYRQQPGQSLTLIATANQGSEATYESGFVIDKFPISRPNLTFSTLTVSNMSPEDSSIYLCSVKNVLNTEAFFGQGTRLTVV.

CDR3 DNA: TGCAGCGTTGGGCGCGGGGCGTTAGGGGAGCAGTACTTC. As protein: CSVGRGALGEQYF. The chain uses TRBV29-1 and TRBJ2-7; a possible D gene is TRBD2 (6 bases). Trimming left V 4 bases short and J 7 bases short, with 17 bases between. The germline gives CDR1 SQVTM, CDR2 ANQGSEA. The CDR3 covers 13 residues.

The rearrangement joins TRBV29-1 to TRBJ1-2; D unclear. The V end was cut by 4 bases, the J end by 2 bases, with 14 bases between. Germline V gene sequence: CDR1 SQVTM, CDR2 ANQGSEA. The CDR3 is 14 amino acids. CDR3 loop: CSVVQPYPNYGYTF. CDR3 DNA sequence: TGCAGCGTTGTACAGCCTTACCCCAACTATGGCTACACCTTC.

The V and J genes are TRBV25-1 and TRBJ2-5; tentative D call: TRBD1 (5 bases). Between the trimmed V and J ends, which lost 2 bases and 5 bases, there was a span of 12 bases. The CDR3 is made up of 14 amino acids. Per the germline V gene, CDR1 is MGHDK and CDR2 is SYGVNS. CDR3: CASSEGARTETQYF. CDR3 sequence (DNA): TGTGCCAGCAGTGAAGGGGCGCGTACGGAGACCCAGTACTTC.

V gene TRBV29-1 combines with J gene TRBJ1-1; D is unclear. CDR3 length: 13 amino acids. V lost 7 bases and J lost 1, with 13 bases in between. Per germline, CDR1 SQVTM and CDR2 ANQGSEA. The CDR3 loop is CSADRTANTEAFF. The DNA of the CDR3 is TGCAGCGCCGACCGGACGGCGAACACTGAAGCTTTCTTT.

The V gene is TRBV29-1, the J gene TRBJ2-1; D is uncertain. CDR1 is SQVTM, CDR2 ANQGSEA, per germline. The V end was cut by 6 bases, the J end by 5 bases, with 17 bases between. The CDR3 extends over 14 amino acids. The CDR3: CSVQLPVPHNEQFF. The CDR3 DNA follows: TGCAGCGTCCAACTCCCGGTCCCCCACAATGAGCAGTTCTTC.